The entry below describes one TCR beta chain. This entry is derived from a study of shared clonotypes between healthy human individuals. Trimming stripped 3 bases from V and 5 bases from J, with 13 bases between. This CDR3 has 13 amino acids. Germline values: CDR1 GTSNPN, CDR2 SVGIG (reference sequence). The genomic DNA of each subset was split evenly across several immunoSEQ plates. Template for every sorted-subset replicate PCR totaled about 200 ng DNA, some 30,000 T cell genomes. Profiling relied on immunoSEQ multiplex PCR, and the TCRdb table lists in-frame clones only, not all of them. The sample consists of a few million clones, approximately 95% of them appearing once.

This receptor was obtained from a young man in good health. Some clones in this sample may be carry-over from other donors' samples. Sequenced: naive CD4+ T cells from PBMCs. Specified subset: CD45RA+ positively selected. V gene TRBV30 combines with J gene TRBJ1-2; possibly TRBD1 for D (6 bases). The CDR3 protein is CAWRPGVGYGYTF. In DNA form, the CDR3 reads TGTGCCTGGAGGCCAGGGGTAGGGTATGGCTACACCTTC.